Listed below are T cell receptor beta chains from one sample, sequenced in a study of quantifying T cell responses using KT2 cells. Using its own MiXCR run on the UMI-ligation and nested PCR reads, TCRdb lists one record per CDR3 protein. Among fewer than 50,000 distinct CDR3 sequences, about 17% were seen once, and the ten largest hold 40% to 45%. The material sequenced was PBMCs spiked with cells of the T cell clone KT2. The origin of the receptors is a human donor. The CDR3 runs from the conserved cysteine through the conserved F or W. Each record gives: clone size, V gene, J gene, D gene, CDR3 protein, CDR3 DNA. D genes are given only for firm matches. Clone size appears in some rows only: once, few, many, or a class for an expanded clone.

clone size: .; V gene: TRBV5-6; J gene: TRBJ1-1; D gene: TRBD1; CDR3 protein: CASSLWTGANTEAFF; CDR3 DNA: TGTGCCAGCAGCTTGTGGACAGGGGCGAACACTGAAGCTTTCTTT
clone size: .; V gene: TRBV12-3/TRBV12-4; J gene: TRBJ1-1; D gene: TRBD1; CDR3 protein: CASSLGRQGNTEAFF; CDR3 DNA: TGTGCCAGCAGTTTAGGCCGACAGGGAAACACTGAAGCTTTCTTT
clone size: many; V gene: TRBV29-1; J gene: TRBJ1-1; D gene: .; CDR3 protein: CSVRTGTEAFF; CDR3 DNA: TGCAGCGTACGGACGGGTACTGAAGCTTTCTTT
clone size: few; V gene: TRBV13; J gene: TRBJ2-1; D gene: TRBD2; CDR3 protein: CASIPSGISYNEQFF; CDR3 DNA: TGTGCCAGCATCCCTAGCGGGATCTCCTACAATGAGCAGTTCTTC
clone size: .; V gene: TRBV6-1; J gene: TRBJ1-2; D gene: .; CDR3 protein: CASSERVPTYGYTF; CDR3 DNA: TGTGCCAGCAGTGAAAGGGTTCCTACCTATGGCTACACCTTC
clone size: few; V gene: TRBV20-1; J gene: TRBJ2-7; D gene: .; CDR3 protein: CSARGGDWSYEQYF; CDR3 DNA: TGCAGTGCTAGAGGGGGGGACTGGTCCTACGAGCAGTACTTC
clone size: few; V gene: TRBV7-9; J gene: TRBJ1-1; D gene: .; CDR3 protein: CASSLRGGLGPGEAFF; CDR3 DNA: TGTGCCAGCAGCTTACGGGGTGGGTTAGGACCCGGTGAAGCTTTCTTT
clone size: .; V gene: TRBV5-1; J gene: TRBJ2-7; D gene: .; CDR3 protein: CASSFDTWGYEQYF; CDR3 DNA: TGCGCCAGCAGCTTTGACACCTGGGGGTACGAGCAGTACTTC
clone size: few; V gene: TRBV6-2/TRBV6-3; J gene: TRBJ2-1; D gene: .; CDR3 protein: CASSNFDEQFF; CDR3 DNA: TGTGCCAGCAGTAACTTCGATGAGCAGTTCTTC
clone size: .; V gene: TRBV30; J gene: TRBJ2-2; D gene: .; CDR3 protein: CAWSVIGESGELFF; CDR3 DNA: TGTGCCTGGAGTGTAATCGGGGAGTCCGGGGAGCTGTTTTTT